This T cell receptor (beta chain) was found in a study of CD8+ T cells in alopecia areata. General observations from the study: Scalp samples also contribute reads from the resident alphabeta T cells found in normal skin.

Once RNA had been extracted, it was reverse transcribed into cDNA to act as the sequencing template. The protocol was immunoSEQ multiplex PCR, while the TCRdb copy is restricted to in-frame clones and leaves out a portion. This sample has more than 130,000 clones, with around four fifths found just once. This clone occurred a few times. Its cognate antigen is unknown. Trimming left V 2 bases short and J 5 bases short, with 7 bases between. Germline values: CDR1 MNHNY, CDR2 SVGAGI (reference sequence). The CDR3 is 12 residues long. Treatment described: oral pan-JAK inhibitor, 5-10 mg twice daily. The input for sequencing was CD8+ T cells sorted from blood, taken at week 4, from a patient treated with tofacitinib. This TCR came from a human donor with alopecia areata. J is TRBJ2-7 and V is TRBV6-6; no reliable D call. In DNA form, the CDR3 reads TGTGCCAGCAGTTACGGGTTTGACGAGCAGTACTTC. This translates into CASSYGFDEQYF.